Described below is a single T cell receptor beta chain sequence and its context. Which antigen it targets is not known. No base qualities exist here, and no much larger clone lies one base off it. Other DNA sequences of this sample code for an identical CDR3. The data stem from a study of shared clonotypes between healthy human individuals (TCRdb year 2020). Background on the whole study: A couple of women and a few men aged 18 to 49 years were included in the cohort. Per donor, three plates each were used for CD4 naive and CD4 memory, two for CD8 naive, and one for CD8 memory. To estimate repertoire size and how much clonotype sharing occurs between individuals, the study deeply sequenced the blood TCR repertoires of a handful of healthy adults. To increase sequencing depth and limit assay-specific biases, TCR repertoire library preparation and sequencing were carried out by different laboratories using diverse techniques. Between about 0.85 and 9.5 billion PBMCs per donor were obtained by leukapheresis.

From the germline V gene (reference sequence), CDR1 is LNHDA and CDR2 is SQIVND. Measured from the cysteine to the phenylalanine, the CDR3 is 13 residues long. Only the CDR3 region is kept as DNA, spanning 39 bases read in frame from base 1. A distance of 7 bases separates the germline ends of V and J, which lose 4 bases and 4 bases respectively. TCR CDR3 regions were amplified from genomic DNA by multiplex PCR using the deep immunoSEQ assay. Extracted genomic DNA from each cell subset was spread evenly across all wells of several immunoSEQ 96-well plates, with each plate serving as a replicate. For sorted subsets, each replicate PCR was loaded with 200 ng genomic DNA, equivalent to 32,000 or so T cell genomes. The purified libraries were quantified using a Qubit 3.0 fluorometer, sized with a Bioanalyzer 2100, and then quantified again using the KAPA Library Quantification kit. Each immunoSEQ 96-well plate was sequenced on its own single-read 150-cycle Illumina NextSeq 550 flow cell. Per the authors' processing: Because the immunoSEQ output included only junctional sequences and no quality scores, the filtering could not be the same as the filtering used for full-length reads. To assign V/J genes and CDR3, sequences were annotated using PyIR, a Python wrapper for IgBLAST v1.9, with IMGT germline references. Reads were filtered out if the reads had weak V/J assignments (E-value above 1e-6), no CDR3, stop codons, out-of-frame junctions, or ambiguous translated residues. V3J clonotypes were defined as sequences sharing an identical inferred V gene, J gene, and CDR3 amino acid sequence. The percentage overlap between two repertoires was calculated by dividing the number of shared unique clonotypes by the size of the smaller repertoire. Repertoire richness was assessed with RTK rarefaction, the Chao1 estimator, and Recon v2.1 estimates of unobserved clonotypes. Generation probabilities were computed with OLGA for all TCRbeta clonotypes obtained by the gDNA method from a few donors. TCRdb mirrors the immuneACCESS table, restricted to in-frame sequences. Some clones are absent from its copies; in checked studies, under half trace to an unresolved V gene, and the reason for the others is unknown. V and J calls plus clone size are reproduced from that table; the DNA served to infer D and trimming. Here the sample has millions of clones; approximately 90% occur a single time. The ten top clones hold around 0.15% of the sample.

The donors were healthy, HIV-negative adults who had no recently reported acute infections or vaccinations. Every donor was a Caucasian adult living in Nashville, Tennessee, USA. CD4+ T cells were enriched through magnetic negative selection, after which naive cells were positively selected on CD45RA and the remaining negative fraction served as the memory subset. Blood was obtained by leukapheresis, after which PBMCs were separated by Ficoll-Histopaque density gradient centrifugation and cryopreserved in liquid nitrogen vapor phase. Analytical flow cytometry was used to check the purity and quantity of every magnetically sorted T cell population. Each sorted fraction had its genomic DNA isolated and then quantified by UV absorbance on a Nanodrop 2000c. Overall results and qualifications from the work: Pairwise subsampling led to the expectation that sequencing depth would affect the degree of clonotype sharing among donors. Estimated clonotype richness was generally larger for naive than for memory subsets. Across a handful of donors, around 5% of naive CD4, 3% to 3.5% of naive CD8, about 2% of memory CD4, and roughly 0.4% of memory CD8 clonotypes were shared. Because the study included a small number of donors, the genetic and exposure-history diversity represented was limited. Sampling was restricted to blood, and TCR repertoires in tissues likely differ from the TCR repertoires found in blood. Compared with non-shared clonotypes, clonotypes shared by all four sorted-subset donors had higher generation probabilities. Incomplete sequencing was indicated by rarefaction of sorted-subset datasets, despite the large sequencing depth.

Sequenced input: naive CD4+ T cells sorted from blood. The label giving this sample's cell subset or site can be read as: CD45RA+ positively selected. Here the chain combines TRBV19 and TRBJ2-2; the D gene cannot be named for sure. The TCR sequence derives from a man aged 18 to 29 in good health. The DNA reads as follows: TGTGCCAGTAGTAATAGAGGCACCGGGGAGCTGTTTTTT. This yields the protein CASSNRGTGELFF.